A selection of T cell receptor beta chains follows, all from one sample in a study of T cell responses to AZD1222 COVID-19 vaccine. TCRdb keeps only in-frame clones here, not all; method: immunoSEQ multiplex PCR. The sample contains 95,000 to 150,000 clones, around 87% of which appear only once. Sequenced material: peripheral blood, taken on day 0 of AZD1222 vaccination. All receptors derive from an adult in good health. Both conserved end residues are part of each CDR3. D genes are given only for firm matches.

D gene: TRBD1
CDR3 length: 15
V gene: TRBV5-6
CDR3 protein: CASSRGQGSSYEQYF

D gene: TRBD2
CDR3 length: 16
V gene: TRBV7-6
CDR3 protein: CASSSGLAGSSDTQYF

D gene: -
CDR3 length: 14
V gene: TRBV28
CDR3 protein: CASSPPGLDHGYTF

D gene: TRBD1
CDR3 length: 15
V gene: TRBV9
CDR3 protein: CASSMGTGGYNEQFF

D gene: -
CDR3 length: 12
V gene: TRBV6-5
CDR3 protein: CASSYSVREQYF

D gene: -
CDR3 length: 11
V gene: TRBV12-5
CDR3 protein: CASGLGLEQFF

D gene: -
CDR3 length: 14
V gene: TRBV7-9
CDR3 protein: CASSLVGLGYGYTF

D gene: -
CDR3 length: 18
V gene: TRBV2
CDR3 protein: CASRETGQYATSSYEQYF

D gene: -
CDR3 length: 12
V gene: TRBV12-5
CDR3 protein: CASGLEDSEQYF

D gene: -
CDR3 length: 15
V gene: TRBV5-1
CDR3 protein: CASSLGGGSSYEQYF

D gene: TRBD1
CDR3 length: 16
V gene: TRBV9
CDR3 protein: CASSATGGSPSYEQYF

D gene: -
CDR3 length: 17
V gene: TRBV27
CDR3 protein: CASSLAPPGATNQPQHF

D gene: -
CDR3 length: 15
V gene: TRBV28
CDR3 protein: CASSLGGGPSYEQYF

D gene: -
CDR3 length: 14
V gene: TRBV4-3
CDR3 protein: CASSYIEGVREAFF

D gene: -
CDR3 length: 16
V gene: TRBV7-3
CDR3 protein: CASSLMKDGNTGELFF

D gene: TRBD1
CDR3 length: 16
V gene: TRBV19
CDR3 protein: CASSSRTGTVTGELFF

D gene: -
CDR3 length: 15
V gene: TRBV7-3
CDR3 protein: CASSLMAGMNTEAFF

D gene: -
CDR3 length: 15
V gene: TRBV7-2
CDR3 protein: CASSLDGDGAETQYF

D gene: TRBD2
CDR3 length: 16
V gene: TRBV5-8
CDR3 protein: CASSRRTSGSPYEQYF